These T cell receptor beta chains were read from a single sample in a study of human T cells and chemical hapten exposure. TCRdb independently ran MiXCR on the RACE reads; one entry per CDR3 protein. The repertoire holds roughly 40,000 distinct CDR3 sequences, with around 12% as singletons. This sample comprised whole blood, obtained in connection with sensitization to the hapten diphenylcyclopropenone (DPC). Every receptor here comes from a woman in her 30s with alopecia areata. Some clones in this sample may be carry-over from other donors' samples. Each CDR3 is given with its conserved first and last residue. Each record gives: CDR3 protein, CDR3 DNA, J gene, clone size, D gene, V gene. A D gene is named only where the DNA matches it firmly. Clone size is not always given. Where it is, it says once, few, many or a class for expanded clones.

CDR3 protein: CASSLGYGNQPQHF
CDR3 DNA: TGCGCCAGCAGTCTTGGTTATGGCAATCAGCCCCAGCATTTT
J gene: TRBJ1-5
clone size: many
D gene: NA
V gene: TRBV5-1

CDR3 protein: CASAPGLAGVKTGELFF
CDR3 DNA: TGTGCCAGCGCCCCGGGACTAGCGGGAGTAAAAACCGGGGAGCTGTTTTTT
J gene: TRBJ2-2
clone size: NA
D gene: TRBD2
V gene: TRBV28

CDR3 protein: CASSQGQSNQPQHF
CDR3 DNA: TGTGCCAGCAGCCAAGGACAGTCCAATCAGCCCCAGCATTTT
J gene: TRBJ1-5
clone size: NA
D gene: NA
V gene: TRBV3-1

CDR3 protein: CSVDRASGNEQYF
CDR3 DNA: TGCAGCGTTGACAGGGCTAGCGGAAACGAGCAGTACTTC
J gene: TRBJ2-7
clone size: NA
D gene: TRBD2
V gene: TRBV29-1

CDR3 protein: CASSPPLTEQFF
CDR3 DNA: TGTGCCAGCTCACCACCCTTGACTGAGCAGTTCTTC
J gene: TRBJ2-1
clone size: NA
D gene: NA
V gene: TRBV18

CDR3 protein: CSVQTGQETQYF
CDR3 DNA: TGCAGCGTACAGACAGGCCAAGAGACCCAGTACTTC
J gene: TRBJ2-5
clone size: NA
D gene: NA
V gene: TRBV29-1

CDR3 protein: CASTPELNTEAFF
CDR3 DNA: TGTGCCAGCACCCCAGAATTAAACACTGAAGCTTTCTTT
J gene: TRBJ1-1
clone size: NA
D gene: NA
V gene: TRBV6-2/TRBV6-3

CDR3 protein: CSAAGQDPYGYTF
CDR3 DNA: TGCAGTGCCGCGGGACAAGATCCCTATGGCTACACCTTC
J gene: TRBJ1-2
clone size: NA
D gene: NA
V gene: TRBV20-1

CDR3 protein: CAISESGQRTTYGTQYF
CDR3 DNA: TGTGCCATCAGTGAGTCGGGGCAGCGCACCACCTATGGGACCCAGTACTTC
J gene: TRBJ2-5
clone size: many
D gene: NA
V gene: TRBV10-3

CDR3 protein: CASSPPGDYEQYF
CDR3 DNA: TGTGCCAGCTCACCACCTGGCGACTACGAGCAGTACTTC
J gene: TRBJ2-7
clone size: NA
D gene: NA
V gene: TRBV18

CDR3 protein: CASSLAETQYF
CDR3 DNA: TGTGCCAGCAGCTTAGCGGAGACCCAGTACTTC
J gene: TRBJ2-5
clone size: NA
D gene: NA
V gene: TRBV7-6

CDR3 protein: CASSLAIAGLSYNEQFF
CDR3 DNA: TGTGCCAGCAGCCTAGCCATAGCGGGCCTCTCCTACAATGAGCAGTTCTTC
J gene: TRBJ2-1
clone size: many
D gene: TRBD2
V gene: TRBV28

CDR3 protein: CASTALWTETGDQPQHF
CDR3 DNA: TGTGCCAGCACCGCCTTATGGACAGAGACCGGGGATCAGCCCCAGCATTTT
J gene: TRBJ1-5
clone size: few
D gene: NA
V gene: TRBV21-1

CDR3 protein: CASSSPPNTQYF
CDR3 DNA: TGTGCCAGCAGCTCGCCCCCCAATACGCAGTATTTT
J gene: TRBJ2-3
clone size: many
D gene: NA
V gene: TRBV7-2

CDR3 protein: CASSLQGNTEAFF
CDR3 DNA: TGTGCCAGCAGCTTACAGGGGAACACTGAAGCTTTCTTT
J gene: TRBJ1-1
clone size: many
D gene: NA
V gene: TRBV7-3

CDR3 protein: CASSLRGGYSGANVLTF
CDR3 DNA: TGTGCCAGCAGTTTGCGTGGGGGCTACTCTGGGGCCAACGTCCTGACTTTC
J gene: TRBJ2-6
clone size: many
D gene: NA
V gene: TRBV28

CDR3 protein: CASSSQAGGGETQYF
CDR3 DNA: TGTGCCAGCAGCTCCCAAGCGGGGGGAGGTGAGACCCAGTACTTC
J gene: TRBJ2-5
clone size: NA
D gene: TRBD2
V gene: TRBV7-9

CDR3 protein: CASSQLTDYNEQFF
CDR3 DNA: TGTGCCAGCAGCCAACTGACAGACTACAATGAGCAGTTCTTC
J gene: TRBJ2-1
clone size: many
D gene: NA
V gene: TRBV14

CDR3 protein: CASSWFTGASSTGELFF
CDR3 DNA: TGTGCCAGCAGTTGGTTTACAGGGGCCTCCTCCACCGGGGAGCTGTTTTTT
J gene: TRBJ2-2
clone size: NA
D gene: TRBD1
V gene: TRBV12-3/TRBV12-4

CDR3 protein: CASSYSIGLGPDTQYF
CDR3 DNA: TGTGCCAGCAGTTACTCAATCGGGCTCGGCCCAGATACGCAGTATTTT
J gene: TRBJ2-3
clone size: many
D gene: NA
V gene: TRBV6-2/TRBV6-3

CDR3 protein: CASSQTGFTDTQYF
CDR3 DNA: TGTGCCAGCAGCCAAACAGGGTTCACAGATACGCAGTATTTT
J gene: TRBJ2-3
clone size: NA
D gene: NA
V gene: TRBV9

CDR3 protein: CASSPGTGGRNEQYF
CDR3 DNA: TGTGCCAGCTCACCCGGGACAGGGGGCAGGAACGAGCAGTACTTC
J gene: TRBJ2-7
clone size: many
D gene: TRBD1
V gene: TRBV18

CDR3 protein: CASSLFDSDTQYF
CDR3 DNA: TGTGCCAGCAGCTTGTTTGACTCAGATACGCAGTATTTT
J gene: TRBJ2-3
clone size: NA
D gene: NA
V gene: TRBV7-3

CDR3 protein: CASSYSFSGRTYEQYF
CDR3 DNA: TGTGCCAGCAGTTACTCGTTCAGCGGGAGAACCTACGAGCAGTACTTC
J gene: TRBJ2-7
clone size: NA
D gene: TRBD2
V gene: TRBV6-6

CDR3 protein: CATSDLRPGGPDNEQFF
CDR3 DNA: TGTGCCACCAGTGATTTGCGGCCAGGGGGACCGGACAATGAGCAGTTCTTC
J gene: TRBJ2-1
clone size: NA
D gene: TRBD1
V gene: TRBV24-1

CDR3 protein: CASSPPIRELFF
CDR3 DNA: TGTGCCAGCAGCCCCCCGATCCGGGAGCTGTTTTTT
J gene: TRBJ2-2
clone size: few
D gene: NA
V gene: TRBV7-2

CDR3 protein: CASSNTPGATNEKLFF
CDR3 DNA: TGTGCCAGCAGTAACACCCCAGGGGCAACTAATGAAAAACTGTTTTTT
J gene: TRBJ1-4
clone size: NA
D gene: NA
V gene: TRBV7-9

CDR3 protein: CAHRAPPETQYF
CDR3 DNA: TGTGCCCATCGGGCGCCACCAGAGACCCAGTACTTC
J gene: TRBJ2-5
clone size: few
D gene: NA
V gene: TRBV30

CDR3 protein: CASSKGASSYNEQFF
CDR3 DNA: TGTGCCAGCTCGAAAGGGGCTAGCTCCTACAATGAGCAGTTCTTC
J gene: TRBJ2-1
clone size: many
D gene: NA
V gene: TRBV7-2

CDR3 protein: CATSRGFQPQHF
CDR3 DNA: TGTGCCACCAGCAGAGGTTTTCAGCCCCAGCATTTT
J gene: TRBJ1-5
clone size: NA
D gene: NA
V gene: TRBV15

CDR3 protein: CASSLTTGVSYEQYF
CDR3 DNA: TGCGCCAGCAGTTTGACCACAGGGGTTTCCTACGAGCAGTACTTC
J gene: TRBJ2-7
clone size: NA
D gene: TRBD1
V gene: TRBV5-1

CDR3 protein: CASSHNNDRRRNGYTF
CDR3 DNA: TGTGCCAGCTCACACAACAATGACAGGCGGCGGAATGGCTACACCTTC
J gene: TRBJ1-2
clone size: many
D gene: NA
V gene: TRBV18

CDR3 protein: CSVGSGEDEKLFF
CDR3 DNA: TGCAGCGTTGGGTCGGGGGAGGATGAAAAACTGTTTTTT
J gene: TRBJ1-4
clone size: many
D gene: NA
V gene: TRBV29-1

CDR3 protein: CASPVGDPATNEKLFF
CDR3 DNA: TGTGCCAGCCCAGTTGGCGACCCAGCAACTAATGAAAAACTGTTTTTT
J gene: TRBJ1-4
clone size: few
D gene: NA
V gene: TRBV6-4

CDR3 protein: CASSFLSNGGAKNIQYF
CDR3 DNA: TGTGCCAGCAGCTTTCTGTCTAACGGAGGTGCCAAAAACATTCAGTACTTC
J gene: TRBJ2-4
clone size: NA
D gene: NA
V gene: TRBV5-5

CDR3 protein: CASSGAGYEQFF
CDR3 DNA: TGTGCCAGCAGCGGAGCAGGATATGAGCAGTTCTTC
J gene: TRBJ2-1
clone size: many
D gene: NA
V gene: TRBV7-2

CDR3 protein: CASSAPQGAKYEQYF
CDR3 DNA: TGTGCCAGCAGCGCCCCACAGGGGGCGAAGTACGAGCAGTACTTC
J gene: TRBJ2-7
clone size: few
D gene: TRBD1
V gene: TRBV6-2/TRBV6-3

CDR3 protein: CVSGLAAYNEQFF
CDR3 DNA: TGTGTCAGCGGACTAGCGGCTTACAATGAGCAGTTCTTC
J gene: TRBJ2-1
clone size: NA
D gene: TRBD2
V gene: TRBV7-6

CDR3 protein: CSASSRTSGNGEQYF
CDR3 DNA: TGCAGTGCTAGTTCACGGACTAGCGGGAACGGCGAGCAGTACTTC
J gene: TRBJ2-7
clone size: many
D gene: TRBD2
V gene: TRBV20-1

CDR3 protein: CSARPLAGEGYNEQFF
CDR3 DNA: TGCAGTGCTAGACCCTTAGCGGGAGAGGGCTACAATGAGCAGTTCTTC
J gene: TRBJ2-1
clone size: NA
D gene: TRBD2
V gene: TRBV20-1

CDR3 protein: CASTRGAGNQPQHF
CDR3 DNA: TGTGCCAGCACACGGGGGGCGGGAAATCAGCCCCAGCATTTT
J gene: TRBJ1-5
clone size: many
D gene: NA
V gene: TRBV6-6

CDR3 protein: CASSLVGHATEAFF
CDR3 DNA: TGTGCCAGCAGCTTAGTTGGTCACGCAACTGAAGCTTTCTTT
J gene: TRBJ1-1
clone size: many
D gene: NA
V gene: TRBV7-9

CDR3 protein: CSVETGGGDEQFF
CDR3 DNA: TGCAGCGTTGAAACCGGGGGTGGGGATGAGCAGTTCTTC
J gene: TRBJ2-1
clone size: few
D gene: NA
V gene: TRBV29-1

CDR3 protein: CATNPGTGSYEQYF
CDR3 DNA: TGTGCCACCAACCCCGGGACAGGGTCCTACGAGCAGTACTTC
J gene: TRBJ2-7
clone size: many
D gene: TRBD1
V gene: TRBV18

CDR3 protein: CASSPGGGYYEQYF
CDR3 DNA: TGTGCCAGCAGTCCCGGGGGGGGCTACTACGAGCAGTACTTC
J gene: TRBJ2-7
clone size: NA
D gene: TRBD2
V gene: TRBV27

CDR3 protein: CSARAGGARNTEAFF
CDR3 DNA: TGCAGTGCTAGGGCAGGGGGCGCGAGGAACACTGAAGCTTTCTTT
J gene: TRBJ1-1
clone size: many
D gene: TRBD1
V gene: TRBV20-1

CDR3 protein: CASSAVLGLSGYTF
CDR3 DNA: TGTGCCAGCAGTGCCGTGTTAGGTCTCTCTGGCTACACCTTC
J gene: TRBJ1-2
clone size: NA
D gene: NA
V gene: TRBV6-4

CDR3 protein: CSVSLSGGTEAFF
CDR3 DNA: TGCAGCGTTAGCTTAAGTGGGGGCACTGAAGCTTTCTTT
J gene: TRBJ1-1
clone size: NA
D gene: NA
V gene: TRBV29-1

CDR3 protein: CASSPLPATYEQYF
CDR3 DNA: TGCGCCAGCAGCCCGCTTCCTGCCACCTACGAGCAGTACTTC
J gene: TRBJ2-7
clone size: few
D gene: NA
V gene: TRBV5-1

CDR3 protein: CASSPPDRGVRNIQYF
CDR3 DNA: TGTGCCAGCAGCCCCCCCGACAGGGGGGTAAGAAACATTCAGTACTTC
J gene: TRBJ2-4
clone size: NA
D gene: TRBD1
V gene: TRBV28

CDR3 protein: CASSETPSGDTQYF
CDR3 DNA: TGTGCCAGCAGCGAGACCCCTTCGGGAGATACGCAGTATTTT
J gene: TRBJ2-3
clone size: NA
D gene: NA
V gene: TRBV9